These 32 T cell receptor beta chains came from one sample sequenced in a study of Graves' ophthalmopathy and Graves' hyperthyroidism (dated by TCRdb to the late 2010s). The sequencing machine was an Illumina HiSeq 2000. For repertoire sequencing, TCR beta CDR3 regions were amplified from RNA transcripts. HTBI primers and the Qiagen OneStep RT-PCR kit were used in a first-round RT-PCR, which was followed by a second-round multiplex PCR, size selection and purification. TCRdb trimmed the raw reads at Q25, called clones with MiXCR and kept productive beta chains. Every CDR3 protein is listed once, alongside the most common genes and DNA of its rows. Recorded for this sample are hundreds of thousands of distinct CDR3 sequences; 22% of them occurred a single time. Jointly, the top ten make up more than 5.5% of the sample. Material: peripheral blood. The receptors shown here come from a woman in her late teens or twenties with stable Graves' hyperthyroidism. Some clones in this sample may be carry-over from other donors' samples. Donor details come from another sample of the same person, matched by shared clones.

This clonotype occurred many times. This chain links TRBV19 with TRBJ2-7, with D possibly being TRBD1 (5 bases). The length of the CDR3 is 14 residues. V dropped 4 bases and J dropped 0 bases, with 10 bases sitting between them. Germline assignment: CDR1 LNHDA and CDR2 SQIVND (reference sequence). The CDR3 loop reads CASSRKTDSYEQYF. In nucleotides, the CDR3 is TGTGCCAGTAGTAGAAAGACAGACTCCTACGAGCAGTACTTC.

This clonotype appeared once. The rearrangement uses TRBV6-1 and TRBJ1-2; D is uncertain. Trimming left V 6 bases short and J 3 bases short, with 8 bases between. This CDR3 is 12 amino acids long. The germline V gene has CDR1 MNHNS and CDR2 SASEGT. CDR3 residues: CASRKDHYGYTF. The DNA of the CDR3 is TGTGCCAGCAGGAAAGATCACTATGGCTACACCTTC.

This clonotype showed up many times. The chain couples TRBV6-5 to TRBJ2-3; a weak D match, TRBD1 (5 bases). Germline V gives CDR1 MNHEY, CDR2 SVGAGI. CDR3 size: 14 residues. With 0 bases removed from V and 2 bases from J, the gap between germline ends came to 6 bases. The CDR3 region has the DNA TGTGCCAGCAGTTACTCGGACAACACAGATACGCAGTATTTT. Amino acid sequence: CASSYSDNTDTQYF.

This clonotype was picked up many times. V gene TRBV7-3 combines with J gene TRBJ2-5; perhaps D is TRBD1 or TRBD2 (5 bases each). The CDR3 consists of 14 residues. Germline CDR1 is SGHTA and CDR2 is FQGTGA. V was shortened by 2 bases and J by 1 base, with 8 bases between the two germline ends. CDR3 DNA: TGTGCCAGCAGCTTAGGTGGGACCCAAGAGACCCAGTACTTC. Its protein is CASSLGGTQETQYF.

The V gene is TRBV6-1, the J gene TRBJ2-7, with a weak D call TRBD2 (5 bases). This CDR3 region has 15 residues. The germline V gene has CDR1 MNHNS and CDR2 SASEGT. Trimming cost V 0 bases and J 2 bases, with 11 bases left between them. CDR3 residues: CASSEAVGVPYEQYF. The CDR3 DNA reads TGTGCCAGCAGTGAAGCCGTCGGGGTCCCCTACGAGCAGTACTTC.

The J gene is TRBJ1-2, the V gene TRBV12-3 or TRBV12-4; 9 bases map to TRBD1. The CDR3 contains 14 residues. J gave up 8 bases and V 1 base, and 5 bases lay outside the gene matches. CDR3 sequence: CASSLVGQGSGYTF. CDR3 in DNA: TGTGCCAGCAGTTTAGTGGGACAGGGAAGCGGCTACACCTTC.

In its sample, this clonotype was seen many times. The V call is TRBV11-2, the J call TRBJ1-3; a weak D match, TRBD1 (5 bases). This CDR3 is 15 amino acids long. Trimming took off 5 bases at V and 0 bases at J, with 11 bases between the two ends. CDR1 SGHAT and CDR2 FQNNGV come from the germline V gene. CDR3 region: CASSTGPISGNTIYF. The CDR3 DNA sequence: TGTGCCAGCAGCACGGGACCGATCTCTGGAAACACCATATATTTT.

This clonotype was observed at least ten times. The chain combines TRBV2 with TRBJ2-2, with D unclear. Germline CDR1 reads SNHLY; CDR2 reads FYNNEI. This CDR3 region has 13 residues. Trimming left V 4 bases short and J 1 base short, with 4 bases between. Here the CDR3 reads CASSAQNTGELFF. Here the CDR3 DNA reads TGTGCCAGCAGTGCGCAGAACACCGGGGAGCTGTTTTTT.

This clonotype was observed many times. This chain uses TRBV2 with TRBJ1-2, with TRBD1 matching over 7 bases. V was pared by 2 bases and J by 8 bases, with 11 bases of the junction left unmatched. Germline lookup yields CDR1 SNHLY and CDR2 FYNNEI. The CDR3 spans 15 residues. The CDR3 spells CASSERKGALLGYTF. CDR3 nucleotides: TGTGCCAGCAGTGAAAGGAAGGGGGCCCTATTAGGCTACACCTTC. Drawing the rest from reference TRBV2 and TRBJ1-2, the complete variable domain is EPEVTQTPSHQVTQMGQEVILRCVPISNHLYFYWYRQILGQKVEFLVSFYNNEISEKSEIFDDQFSVERPDGSNFTLKIRSTKLEDSAMYFCASSERKGALLGYTFGSGTRLTVV.

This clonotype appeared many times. The chain's CDR3 is CASSYSPPQGTEAFF. For the CDR3, the DNA is TGTGCCAGCAGTTACTCCCCTCCCCAGGGCACTGAAGCTTTCTTT. The chain links TRBV6-5 to TRBJ1-1, with a possible D match to TRBD1 (5 bases). Between the trimmed V and J ends, which lost 0 bases and 4 bases, there was a span of 12 bases. Germline V lookup: CDR1 MNHEY, CDR2 SVGAGI. The CDR3 runs to 15 residues.

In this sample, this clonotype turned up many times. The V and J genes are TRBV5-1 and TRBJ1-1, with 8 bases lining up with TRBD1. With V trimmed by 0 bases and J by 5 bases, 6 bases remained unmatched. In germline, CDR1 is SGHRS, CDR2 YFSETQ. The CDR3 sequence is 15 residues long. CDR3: CASSLEAGGKTEAFF. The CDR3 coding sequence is TGCGCCAGCAGCTTGGAAGCAGGGGGCAAAACTGAAGCTTTCTTT.

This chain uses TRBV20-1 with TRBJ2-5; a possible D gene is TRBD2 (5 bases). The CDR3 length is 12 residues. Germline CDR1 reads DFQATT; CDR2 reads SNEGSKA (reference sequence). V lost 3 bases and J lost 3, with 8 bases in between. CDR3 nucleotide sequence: TGCAGTGCTAGTCCCGGGGAAGAGACCCAGTACTTC. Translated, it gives CSASPGEETQYF.

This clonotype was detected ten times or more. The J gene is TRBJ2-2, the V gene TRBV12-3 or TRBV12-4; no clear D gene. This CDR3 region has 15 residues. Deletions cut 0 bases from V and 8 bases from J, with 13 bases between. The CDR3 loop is CASSLAPGGGGELFF. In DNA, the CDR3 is TGTGCCAGCAGTTTAGCGCCAGGTGGTGGAGGGGAGCTGTTTTTT.

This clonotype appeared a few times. CDR3 coding DNA: TGTGCCAGCAACCGCGACGGGGGGGGGTACAATGAGCAGTTCTTC. Its protein product is CASNRDGGGYNEQFF. V gene TRBV6-4 combines with J gene TRBJ2-1; 8 bases match TRBD2. V gave up 7 bases and J gave up 4 bases; unmatched junction bases: 9. From germline, CDR1 is MRHNA and CDR2 SNTAGT. The CDR3 has 15 amino acids.

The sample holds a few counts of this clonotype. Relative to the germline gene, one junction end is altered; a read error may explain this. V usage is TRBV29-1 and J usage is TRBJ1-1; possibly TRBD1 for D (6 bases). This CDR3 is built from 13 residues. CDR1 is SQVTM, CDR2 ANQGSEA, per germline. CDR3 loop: CSVRGGGNTEAFF. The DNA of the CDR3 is TGCAGCGTGCGAGGGGGGGGGAACACTGAAGCCTTCTTT.

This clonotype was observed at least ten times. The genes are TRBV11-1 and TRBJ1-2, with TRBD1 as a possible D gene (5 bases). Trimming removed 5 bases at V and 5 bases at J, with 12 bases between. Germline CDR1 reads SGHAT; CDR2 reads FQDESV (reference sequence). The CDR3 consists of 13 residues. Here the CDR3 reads CASSRISGYGYTF. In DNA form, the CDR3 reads TGTGCCAGCAGCCGTATATCAGGGTATGGCTACACCTTC.

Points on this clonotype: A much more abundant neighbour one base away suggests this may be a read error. In DNA, the CDR3 is TGTGCCAGCAGCCAGGACCCCCCTGGGACCAAAAACATTAAGTACTTC. It codes for CASSQDPPGTKNIKYF. The chain combines TRBV6-2 or TRBV6-3 with TRBJ2-4; D tentatively fits TRBD1 or TRBD2 (5 bases each). The V gene's germline CDR1 is MNHEY and CDR2 SVGEGT. The CDR3 runs to 16 residues.

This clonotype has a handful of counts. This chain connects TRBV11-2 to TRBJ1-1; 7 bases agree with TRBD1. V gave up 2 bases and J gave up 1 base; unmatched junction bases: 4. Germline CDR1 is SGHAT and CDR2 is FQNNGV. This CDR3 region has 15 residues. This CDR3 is CASSLRRDRNTEAFF. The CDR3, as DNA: TGTGCCAGCAGCTTAAGGAGGGACAGGAACACTGAAGCTTTCTTT.

The CDR3 spells CASRLRDRGIYGYTF. In nucleotides, the CDR3 is TGTGCCAGCCGGCTCCGGGACAGGGGCATCTATGGCTACACCTTC. The genes are TRBV28 and TRBJ1-2; 10 bases match TRBD1. V trimming: 8 bases; J trimming: 4 bases; junction bases outside the gene matches: 10. Germline CDR1 reads MDHEN; CDR2 reads SYDVKM. This CDR3 has 15 amino acids.

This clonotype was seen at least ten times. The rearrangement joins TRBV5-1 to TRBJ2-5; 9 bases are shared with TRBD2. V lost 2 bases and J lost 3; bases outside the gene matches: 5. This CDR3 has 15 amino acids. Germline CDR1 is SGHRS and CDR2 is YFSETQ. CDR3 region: CASSFAGGPKETQYF. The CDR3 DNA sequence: TGCGCCAGCAGCTTTGCGGGGGGGCCGAAAGAGACCCAGTACTTC.

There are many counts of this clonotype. CDR3 sequence (DNA): TGTGCTAGTGGTTTACCCAGCCAAGAGACCCAGTACTTC. Protein sequence: CASGLPSQETQYF. The J gene is TRBJ2-5, the V gene TRBV12-5; D ambiguous. The CDR3 contains 13 residues. The V gene lost 3 bases and the J gene lost 1 base, with 6 bases spanning the gap. Germline V CDR1 and CDR2: LGHNT, FRNRAP. Variable domain in full (rest from reference TRBV12-5 and TRBJ2-5): DARVTQTPRHKVTEMGQEVTMRCQPILGHNTVFWYRQTMMQGLELLAYFRNRAPLDDSGMPKDRFSAEMPDATLATLKIQPSEPRDSAVYFCASGLPSQETQYFGPGTRLLVL.

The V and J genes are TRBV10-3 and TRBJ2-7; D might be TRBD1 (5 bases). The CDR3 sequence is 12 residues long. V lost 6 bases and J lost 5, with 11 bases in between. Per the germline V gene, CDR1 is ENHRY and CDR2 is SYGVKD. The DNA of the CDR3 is TGTGCCATCAGCCTGACAGAAGACGAGCAGTACTTC. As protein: CAISLTEDEQYF.

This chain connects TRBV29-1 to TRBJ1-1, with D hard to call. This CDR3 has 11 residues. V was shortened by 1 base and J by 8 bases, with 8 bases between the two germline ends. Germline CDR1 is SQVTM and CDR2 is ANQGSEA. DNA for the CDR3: TGCAGCGTTGAAGGGCCCAGAGAAGCTTTCTTT. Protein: CSVEGPREAFF.

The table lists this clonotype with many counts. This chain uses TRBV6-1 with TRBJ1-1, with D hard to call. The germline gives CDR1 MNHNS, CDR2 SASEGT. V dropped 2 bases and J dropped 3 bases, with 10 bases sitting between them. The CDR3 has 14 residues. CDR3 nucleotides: TGTGCCAGCAGTGAAATTGCAGCCGACACTGAAGCTTTCTTT. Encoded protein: CASSEIAADTEAFF.

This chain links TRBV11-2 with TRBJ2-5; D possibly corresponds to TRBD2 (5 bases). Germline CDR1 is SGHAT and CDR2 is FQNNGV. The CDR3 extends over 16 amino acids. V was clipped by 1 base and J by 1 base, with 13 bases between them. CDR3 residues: CASSLASLAPQETQYF. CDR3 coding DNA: TGTGCCAGCAGCTTAGCTTCATTAGCGCCCCAAGAGACCCAGTACTTC.

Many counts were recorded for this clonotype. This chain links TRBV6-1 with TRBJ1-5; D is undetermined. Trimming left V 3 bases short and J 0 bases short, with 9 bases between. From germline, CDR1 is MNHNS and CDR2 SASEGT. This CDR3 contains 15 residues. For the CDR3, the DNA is TGTGCCAGCAGTGATGGTCGGTATAGCAATCAGCCCCAGCATTTT. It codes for CASSDGRYSNQPQHF.

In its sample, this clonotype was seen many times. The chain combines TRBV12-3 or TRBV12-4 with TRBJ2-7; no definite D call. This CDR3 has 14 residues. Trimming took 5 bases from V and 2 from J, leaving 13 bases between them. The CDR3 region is CASSPPWPPYEQYF. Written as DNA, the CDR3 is TGTGCCAGCAGTCCCCCGTGGCCTCCCTACGAGCAGTACTTC.

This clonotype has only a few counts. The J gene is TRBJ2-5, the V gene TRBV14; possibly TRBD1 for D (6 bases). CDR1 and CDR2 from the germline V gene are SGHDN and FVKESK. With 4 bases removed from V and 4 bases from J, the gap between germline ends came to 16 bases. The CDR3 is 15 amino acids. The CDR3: CASSPPTGGRETQYF. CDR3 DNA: TGTGCCAGCAGCCCCCCGACAGGAGGACGAGAGACCCAGTACTTC.

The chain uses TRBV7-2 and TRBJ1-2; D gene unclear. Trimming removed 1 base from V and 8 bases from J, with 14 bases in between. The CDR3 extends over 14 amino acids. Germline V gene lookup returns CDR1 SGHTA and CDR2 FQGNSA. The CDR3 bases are TGTGCCAGCAGCTTAGGCCCCCTCACTAGCGGCTACACCTTC. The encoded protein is CASSLGPLTSGYTF.

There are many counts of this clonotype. The CDR3 reads CASSRGLVGYEQYF. The CDR3 DNA reads TGTGCCAGCAGCAGGGGACTAGTGGGGTACGAGCAGTACTTC. This chain connects TRBV11-2 to TRBJ2-7; TRBD2 matches at 8 bases. CDR3 length: 14 residues. The V segment lost 5 bases and the J segment 4 bases; nucleotides outside the gene matches: 7. CDR1 is SGHAT and CDR2 is FQNNGV in the germline V gene.

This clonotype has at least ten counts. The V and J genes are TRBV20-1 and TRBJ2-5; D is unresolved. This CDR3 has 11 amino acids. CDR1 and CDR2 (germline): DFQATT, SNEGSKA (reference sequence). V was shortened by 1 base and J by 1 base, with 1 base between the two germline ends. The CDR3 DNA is TGCAGTGCTAGAGTCCAAGAGACCCAGTACTTC. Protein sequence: CSARVQETQYF.

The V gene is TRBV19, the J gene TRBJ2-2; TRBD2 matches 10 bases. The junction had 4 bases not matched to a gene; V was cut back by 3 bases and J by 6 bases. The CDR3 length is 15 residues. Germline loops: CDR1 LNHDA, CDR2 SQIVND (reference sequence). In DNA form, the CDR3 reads TGTGCCAGTAGTATCGGGACTAGCGTTTCCGGGGAGCTGTTTTTT. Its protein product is CASSIGTSVSGELFF.